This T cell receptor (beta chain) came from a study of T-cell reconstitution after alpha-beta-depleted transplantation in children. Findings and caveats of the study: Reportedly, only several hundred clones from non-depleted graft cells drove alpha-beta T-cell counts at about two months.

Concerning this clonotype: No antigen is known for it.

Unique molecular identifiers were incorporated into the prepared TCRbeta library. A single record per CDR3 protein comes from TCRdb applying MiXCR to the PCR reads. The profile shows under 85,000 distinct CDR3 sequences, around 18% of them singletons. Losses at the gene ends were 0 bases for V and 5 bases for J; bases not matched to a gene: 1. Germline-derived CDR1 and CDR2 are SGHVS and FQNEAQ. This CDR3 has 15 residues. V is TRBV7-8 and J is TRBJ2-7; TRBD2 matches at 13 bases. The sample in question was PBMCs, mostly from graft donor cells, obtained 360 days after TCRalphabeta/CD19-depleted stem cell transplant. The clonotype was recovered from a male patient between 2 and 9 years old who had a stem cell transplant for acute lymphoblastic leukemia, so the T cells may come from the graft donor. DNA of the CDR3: TGTGCCAGCAGCTTAGCGACTAGCGGGGGGAACGAGCAGTACTTC. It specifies CASSLATSGGNEQYF.